This passage covers 2 T cell receptor beta chains from one sample sequenced in a study of Ad26.COV2.S vaccination and SARS-CoV-2 variants. Only in-frame clones appear in the TCRdb table, and some are missing; sequencing was by immunoSEQ multiplex PCR. Found here are under 550,000 clones, roughly 90% of them singletons; the top ten hold roughly 4%. The treatment is: roughly 19 received Ad26.COV2.S at low or high dose, single or two shots; roughly five received placebo; per-sample allocation not given. The investigators took samples on day 63 after the first vaccine or placebo injection. Sequenced here: peripheral blood, sampled in a trial of Ad26.COV2.S vaccine versus placebo. The receptors derive from a person aged 18-65 years who received the Ad26.COV2.S COVID-19 vaccine or a placebo.

The chain carries TRBV7-2 and TRBJ2-5; 9 bases line up with TRBD2. The length of the CDR3 is 15 residues. The germline gives CDR1 SGHTA, CDR2 FQGNSA. The V and J ends lost 2 bases and 3 bases, in that order; junction bases with no gene match: 4. CDR3 DNA sequence: TGTGCCAGCAGCTTATGGGCGGGGGGGGAAGAGACCCAGTACTTC. Protein product: CASSLWAGGEETQYF.

The chain couples TRBV5-4 to TRBJ2-7; possible D gene TRBD2, 6 bases. The CDR3 runs to 11 residues. Trimming pared 9 bases from V and 4 bases from J, leaving 11 bases between. Germline values: CDR1 SGHNT, CDR2 YYREEE (reference sequence). The CDR3 nucleotides read TGTGCCACCGGGAGAGGGTACGAGCAGTACTTC. As protein: CATGRGYEQYF.